The 6 T cell receptor beta chains reported below all come from one sample, sequenced in a study of OX40 agonist ivuxolimab in advanced cancers. Generated by immunoSEQ multiplex PCR, the TCRdb table keeps only in-frame clones and is missing some. The sample has some 100,000 clones; around 91% are singletons. Here the sequenced sample was CD4+ or CD8+ T cells sorted from blood, taken in a trial of the OX40 agonist ivuxolimab. All receptors derive from an adult with an advanced solid tumor such as melanoma, head and neck, liver or kidney cancer.

The chain carries TRBV4-1 and TRBJ1-4; 9 positions agree with TRBD1. Germline V gene sequence: CDR1 MGHRA, CDR2 YSYEKL. The length of the CDR3 is 15 residues. Trimming cost V 4 bases and J 7 bases; bases outside gene matches: 7. The CDR3 region has the DNA TGCGCCAGCAGCCCAATCGGGACAGGGTTTGAAAAACTGTTTTTT. Translating it yields CASSPIGTGFEKLFF.

The chain combines TRBV25-1 with TRBJ2-1, with 9 bases matching TRBD1. Germline V lookup: CDR1 MGHDK, CDR2 SYGVNS. J was trimmed by 4 bases and V by 2 bases; bases with no gene match: 6. This CDR3 has 16 residues. CDR3 coding DNA: TGTGCCAGCAGTGAACCCGGGACAGGGTGGTACAATGAGCAGTTCTTC. Translating it yields CASSEPGTGWYNEQFF.

The J gene is TRBJ2-3, the V gene TRBV5-1, with D maybe TRBD1 (6 bases). The CDR3 spans 15 residues. The germline V gene encodes CDR1 SGHRS and CDR2 YFSETQ. The V end was cut by 8 bases, the J end by 0 bases, with 16 bases between. CDR3 DNA: TGCGCCAGAACCGACAGGTCGACCAGCACAGATACGCAGTATTTT. It specifies CARTDRSTSTDTQYF. The variable domain in full, completed from reference TRBV5-1 and TRBJ2-3, reads KAGVTQTPRYLIKTRGQQVTLSCSPISGHRSVSWYQQTPGQGLQFLFEYFSETQRNKGNFPGRFSGRQFSNSRSEMNVSTLELGDSALYLCARTDRSTSTDTQYFGPGTRLTVL.

The chain uses TRBV28 and TRBJ1-4; 8 bases fit TRBD1. J was trimmed by 2 bases and V by 8 bases; bases with no gene match: 4. Germline values: CDR1 MDHEN, CDR2 SYDVKM. This CDR3 comprises 14 residues. The CDR3 DNA reads TGTGCCAGCCGGACAGGGCCTACTAATGAAAAACTGTTTTTT. Translation: CASRTGPTNEKLFF.

The chain carries TRBV18 and TRBJ2-1; 9 positions agree with TRBD2. J gave up 0 bases and V 3 bases, and 9 bases lay outside the gene matches. Germline V gene lookup returns CDR1 KGHSH and CDR2 LQKENI. This CDR3 spans 18 amino acids. The CDR3 coding sequence is TGTGCCAGCTCACCCAGGACTAGCGACCCGTCCTCCTACAATGAGCAGTTCTTC. This encodes CASSPRTSDPSSYNEQFF.

The chain combines TRBV19 with TRBJ2-2; D is unresolved. Trimming left V 3 bases short and J 5 bases short, with 10 bases between. CDR3 length equals 14 residues. CDR1 LNHDA and CDR2 SQIVND come from the germline V gene (reference sequence). The CDR3 DNA reads TGTGCCAGTAGTATTATTCTCTTTACCGGGGAGCTGTTTTTT. It specifies CASSIILFTGELFF.